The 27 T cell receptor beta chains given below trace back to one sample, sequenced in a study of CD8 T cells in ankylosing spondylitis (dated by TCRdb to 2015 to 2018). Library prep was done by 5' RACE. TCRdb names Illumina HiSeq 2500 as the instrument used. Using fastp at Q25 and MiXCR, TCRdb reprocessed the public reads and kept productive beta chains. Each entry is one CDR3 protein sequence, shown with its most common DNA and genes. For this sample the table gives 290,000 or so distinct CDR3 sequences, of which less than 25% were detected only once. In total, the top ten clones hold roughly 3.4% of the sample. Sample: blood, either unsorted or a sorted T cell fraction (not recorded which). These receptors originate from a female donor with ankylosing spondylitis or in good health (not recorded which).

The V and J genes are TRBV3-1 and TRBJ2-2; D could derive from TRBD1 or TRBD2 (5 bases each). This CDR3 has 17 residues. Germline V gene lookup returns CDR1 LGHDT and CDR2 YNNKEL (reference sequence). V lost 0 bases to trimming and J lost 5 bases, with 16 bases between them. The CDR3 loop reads CASSQDRTRGTTGELFF. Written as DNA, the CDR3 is TGTGCCAGCAGCCAAGATAGGACCCGAGGGACGACCGGGGAGCTGTTTTTT.

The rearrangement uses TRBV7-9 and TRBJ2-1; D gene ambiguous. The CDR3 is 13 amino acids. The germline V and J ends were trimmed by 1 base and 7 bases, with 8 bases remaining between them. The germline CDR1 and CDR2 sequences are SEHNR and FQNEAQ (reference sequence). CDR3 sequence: CASSLGTLNEQFF. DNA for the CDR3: TGTGCCAGCAGCTTAGGAACCCTGAATGAGCAGTTCTTC.

The DNA for the CDR3 is TGTGCCTGGAACCCTCCCCTAGCGGGACCTCCCTTCTACGAGCAGTACTTC. Translation: CAWNPPLAGPPFYEQYF. The rearrangement links TRBV30 to TRBJ2-7; the match to TRBD2 covers 9 bases. V trimming: 4 bases; J trimming: 3 bases; junction bases outside the gene matches: 16. The CDR3 is made up of 17 amino acids. Germline CDR1 reads GTSNPN; CDR2 reads SVGIG (reference sequence).

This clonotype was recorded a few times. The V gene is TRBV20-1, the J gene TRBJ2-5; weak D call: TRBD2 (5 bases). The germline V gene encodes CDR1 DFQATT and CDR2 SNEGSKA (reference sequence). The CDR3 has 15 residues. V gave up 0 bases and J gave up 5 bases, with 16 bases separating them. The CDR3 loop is CSARDPTPRRETQYF. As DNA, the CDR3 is TGCAGTGCTAGAGACCCTACTCCTCGGAGGGAGACCCAGTACTTC.

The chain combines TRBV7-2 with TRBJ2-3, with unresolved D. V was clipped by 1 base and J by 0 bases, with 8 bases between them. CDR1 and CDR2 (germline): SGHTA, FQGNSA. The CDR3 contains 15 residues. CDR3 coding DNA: TGTGCCAGCAGCTTAGGGGTTACCAGCACAGATACGCAGTATTTT. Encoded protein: CASSLGVTSTDTQYF.

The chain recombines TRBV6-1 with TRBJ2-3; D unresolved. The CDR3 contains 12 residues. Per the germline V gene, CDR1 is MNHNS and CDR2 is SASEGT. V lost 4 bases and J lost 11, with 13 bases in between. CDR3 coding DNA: TGTGCCAGCAGTGGAGACCCTCCTGGGCAGTATTTT. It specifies CASSGDPPGQYF.

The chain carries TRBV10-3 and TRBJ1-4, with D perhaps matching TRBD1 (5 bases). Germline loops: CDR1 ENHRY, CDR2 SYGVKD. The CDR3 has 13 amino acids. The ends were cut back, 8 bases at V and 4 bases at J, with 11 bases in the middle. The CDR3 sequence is CAISRVVNEKLFF. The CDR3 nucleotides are TGTGCCATCTCCAGGGTGGTTAATGAAAAACTGTTTTTT.

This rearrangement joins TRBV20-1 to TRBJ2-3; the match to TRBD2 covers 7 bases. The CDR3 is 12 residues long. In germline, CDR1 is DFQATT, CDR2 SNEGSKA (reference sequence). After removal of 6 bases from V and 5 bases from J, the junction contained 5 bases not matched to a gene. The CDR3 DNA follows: TGCAGTGCCAGGATAGCGGGAGATACGCAGTATTTT. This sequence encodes CSARIAGDTQYF.

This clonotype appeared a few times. CDR3 sequence reads: CSAITSGRSTDTQYF. CDR3 DNA: TGCAGTGCTATTACTAGCGGGAGGTCTACAGATACGCAGTATTTT. The V and J genes are TRBV20-1 and TRBJ2-3, with 12 bases fitting TRBD2. Germline V gene data show CDR1 as DFQATT and CDR2 as SNEGSKA (reference sequence). The V gene end was trimmed by 4 bases and the J gene end by 3 bases; junction bases not matched to a gene: 5. This CDR3 is 15 amino acids long.

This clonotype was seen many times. In DNA form, the CDR3 reads TGCGCCAGCAGTTCCGGGACTAGAGGGACCCAGTACTTC. Translated: CASSSGTRGTQYF. The chain couples TRBV5-1 to TRBJ2-5; 8 positions match TRBD2. CDR3 length: 13 residues. The junction had 7 bases not matched to a gene; V was cut back by 5 bases and J by 7 bases. Germline assignment: CDR1 SGHRS and CDR2 YFSETQ.

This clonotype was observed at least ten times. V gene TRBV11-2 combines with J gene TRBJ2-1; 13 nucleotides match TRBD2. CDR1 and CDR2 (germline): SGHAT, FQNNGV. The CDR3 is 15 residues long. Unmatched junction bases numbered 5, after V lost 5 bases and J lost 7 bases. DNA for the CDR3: TGTGCCAGCAGCCCTACTAGCGGGAGGGGTAATGAGCAGTTCTTC. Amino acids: CASSPTSGRGNEQFF.

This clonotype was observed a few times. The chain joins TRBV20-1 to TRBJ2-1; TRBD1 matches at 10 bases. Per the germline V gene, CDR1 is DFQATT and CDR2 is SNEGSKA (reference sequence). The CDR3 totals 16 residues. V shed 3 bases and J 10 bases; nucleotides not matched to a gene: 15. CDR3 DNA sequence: TGCAGTGCTAGCGACCCTCGGGACAGGGGCTCGCCCGAGCAGTTCTTC. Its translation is CSASDPRDRGSPEQFF.

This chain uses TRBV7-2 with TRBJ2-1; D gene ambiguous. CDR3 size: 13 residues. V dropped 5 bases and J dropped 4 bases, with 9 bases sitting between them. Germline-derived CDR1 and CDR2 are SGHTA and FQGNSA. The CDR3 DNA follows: TGTGCCAGCAGCGAACATCCATACAATGAGCAGTTCTTC. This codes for CASSEHPYNEQFF. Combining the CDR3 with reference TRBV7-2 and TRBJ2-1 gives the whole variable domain GAGVSQSPSNKVTEKGKDVELRCDPISGHTALYWYRQSLGQGLEFLIYFQGNSAPDKSGLPSDRFSAERTGGSVSTLTIQRTQQEDSAVYLCASSEHPYNEQFFGPGTRLTVL.

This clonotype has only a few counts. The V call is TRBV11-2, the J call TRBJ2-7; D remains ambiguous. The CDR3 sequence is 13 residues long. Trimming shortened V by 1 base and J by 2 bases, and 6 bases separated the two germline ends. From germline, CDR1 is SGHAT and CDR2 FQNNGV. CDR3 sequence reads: CASSLATPYEQYF. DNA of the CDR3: TGTGCCAGCAGCTTAGCGACCCCCTACGAGCAGTACTTC.

CDR3 DNA: TGCAGTGCTAGAGATCCTGGACTAGCGGGAGTAGGGACCGGGGAGCTGTTTTTT. Translation: CSARDPGLAGVGTGELFF. J is TRBJ2-2 and V is TRBV20-1; TRBD2 aligns across 13 bases. Losses at the gene ends were 0 bases for V and 5 bases for J; bases not matched to a gene: 9. The CDR3 loop spans 18 amino acids. Germline V CDR1 and CDR2: DFQATT, SNEGSKA (reference sequence).

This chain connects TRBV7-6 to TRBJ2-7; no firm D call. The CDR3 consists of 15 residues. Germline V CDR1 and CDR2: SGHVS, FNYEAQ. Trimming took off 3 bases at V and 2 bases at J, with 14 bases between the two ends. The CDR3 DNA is TGTGCCAGCAGCTTGACCCCCGGCCCCACCTACGAGCAGTACTTC. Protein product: CASSLTPGPTYEQYF.

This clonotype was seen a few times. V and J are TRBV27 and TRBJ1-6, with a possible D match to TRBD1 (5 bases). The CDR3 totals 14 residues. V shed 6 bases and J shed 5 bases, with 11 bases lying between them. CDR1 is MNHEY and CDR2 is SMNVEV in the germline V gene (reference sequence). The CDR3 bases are TGTGCCAGCAGAGAGGGACTGAATAATTCACCCCTCCACTTT. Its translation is CASREGLNNSPLHF.

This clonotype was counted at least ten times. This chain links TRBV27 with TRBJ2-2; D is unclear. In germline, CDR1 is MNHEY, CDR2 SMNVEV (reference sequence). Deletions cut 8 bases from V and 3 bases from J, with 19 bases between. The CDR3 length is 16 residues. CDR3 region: CASWPIVRQHTGELFF. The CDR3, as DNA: TGTGCCAGCTGGCCAATTGTGCGGCAACACACCGGGGAGCTGTTTTTT.

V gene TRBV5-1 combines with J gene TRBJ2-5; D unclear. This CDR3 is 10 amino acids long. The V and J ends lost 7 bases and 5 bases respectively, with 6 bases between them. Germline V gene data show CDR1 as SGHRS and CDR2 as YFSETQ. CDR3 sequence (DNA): TGCGCCAGCGGAAGTGAGACCCAGTACTTC. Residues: CASGSETQYF.

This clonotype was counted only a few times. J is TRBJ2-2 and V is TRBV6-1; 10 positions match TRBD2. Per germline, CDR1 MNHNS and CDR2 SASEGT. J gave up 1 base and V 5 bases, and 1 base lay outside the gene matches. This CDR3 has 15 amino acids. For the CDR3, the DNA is TGTGCCAGCAGTAGGACTAGCGGGAACACCGGGGAGCTGTTTTTT. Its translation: CASSRTSGNTGELFF.

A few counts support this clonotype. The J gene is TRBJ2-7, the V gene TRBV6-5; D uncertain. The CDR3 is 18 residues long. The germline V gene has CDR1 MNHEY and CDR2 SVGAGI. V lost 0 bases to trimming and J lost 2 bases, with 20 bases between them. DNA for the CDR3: TGTGCCAGCAGTTACTCGAGAAGTTGGACCGGAACCACCTACGAGCAGTACTTC. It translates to CASSYSRSWTGTTYEQYF.

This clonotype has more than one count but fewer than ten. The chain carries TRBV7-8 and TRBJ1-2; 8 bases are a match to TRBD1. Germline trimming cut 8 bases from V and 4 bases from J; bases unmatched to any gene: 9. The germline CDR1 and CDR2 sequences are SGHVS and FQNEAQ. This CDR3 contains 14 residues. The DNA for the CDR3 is TGTGCCAGCGCCGAAATACAGGGGGGCTATGGCTACACCTTC. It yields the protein CASAEIQGGYGYTF. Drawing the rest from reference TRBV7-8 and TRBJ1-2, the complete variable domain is GAGVSQSPRYKVAKRGQDVALRCDPISGHVSLFWYQQALGQGPEFLTYFQNEAQLDKSGLPSDRFFAERPEGSVSTLKIQRTQQEDSAVYLCASAEIQGGYGYTFGSGTRLTVV.

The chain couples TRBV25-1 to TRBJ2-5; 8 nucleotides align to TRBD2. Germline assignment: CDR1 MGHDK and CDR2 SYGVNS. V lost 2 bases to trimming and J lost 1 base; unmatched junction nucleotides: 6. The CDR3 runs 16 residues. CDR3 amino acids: CASSEGVAGTQETQYF. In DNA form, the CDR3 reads TGTGCCAGCAGTGAAGGGGTAGCGGGAACCCAAGAGACCCAGTACTTC.

Here the CDR3 reads CASSSGTGYSPEKLFF. In DNA, the CDR3 is TGTGCCAGCAGTTCCGGGACAGGTTATAGTCCTGAAAAACTGTTTTTT. The V gene is TRBV12-3 or TRBV12-4, the J gene TRBJ1-4; 8 nucleotides align to TRBD1. This CDR3 spans 16 amino acids. V dropped 4 bases and J dropped 7; count of bases not matched to a gene: 11.

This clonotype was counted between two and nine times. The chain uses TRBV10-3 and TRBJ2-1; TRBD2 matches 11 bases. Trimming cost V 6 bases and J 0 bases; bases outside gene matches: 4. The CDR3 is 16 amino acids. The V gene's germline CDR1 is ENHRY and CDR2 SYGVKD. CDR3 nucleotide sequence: TGTGCCATCAGGCATAGCGGGAGGGGCTCCTACAATGAGCAGTTCTTC. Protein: CAIRHSGRGSYNEQFF.

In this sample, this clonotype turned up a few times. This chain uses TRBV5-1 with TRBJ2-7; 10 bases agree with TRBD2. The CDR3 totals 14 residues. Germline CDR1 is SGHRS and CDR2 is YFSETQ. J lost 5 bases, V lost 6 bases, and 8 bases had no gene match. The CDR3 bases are TGCGCCAGCACCCGAGCGGGAGGGCCCGACGAGCAGTACTTC. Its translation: CASTRAGGPDEQYF. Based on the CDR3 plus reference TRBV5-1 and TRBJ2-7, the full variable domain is KAGVTQTPRYLIKTRGQQVTLSCSPISGHRSVSWYQQTPGQGLQFLFEYFSETQRNKGNFPGRFSGRQFSNSRSEMNVSTLELGDSALYLCASTRAGGPDEQYFGPGTRLTVT.

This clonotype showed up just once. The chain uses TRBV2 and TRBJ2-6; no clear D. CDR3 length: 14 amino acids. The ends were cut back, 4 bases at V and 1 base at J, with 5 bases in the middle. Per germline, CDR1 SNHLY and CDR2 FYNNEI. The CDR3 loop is CASSAESGANVLTF. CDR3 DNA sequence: TGTGCCAGCAGTGCAGAATCTGGGGCCAACGTCCTGACTTTC.